This T cell receptor beta chain was recovered during a study of cytomegalovirus exposure and HLA in healthy donors. The CDR3 has 18 amino acids. The germline V gene encodes CDR1 SGHRS and CDR2 YFSETQ. Trimming removed 0 bases from V and 5 bases from J; junction bases left unmatched: 11. Overall study findings and caveats: Within the data, a cluster of highly shared sequence variants was likely a sequencing artifact. Among donors in an Asian-associated ancestry cluster, a later analysis reportedly found fewer N-insertions than the approximately 670-donor mean. The authors confirmed in vitro that a few CMV-associated chains were specific for CMV antigens. In presence/absence analyses, roughly uniform sequencing depth across donors was assumed.

The PCR had 60 Vbeta and 13 Jbeta primers. The protocol was immunoSEQ multiplex PCR, while the TCRdb copy is restricted to in-frame clones and leaves out a portion. The sample lists some 130,000 clones, approximately 87% occurring once. In regard to this clone: Its antigen remains unidentified.

The specimen sequenced was PBMCs. The V call is TRBV5-1, the J call TRBJ2-1, with TRBD2 identical over 10 bases. This TCR derives from a man aged 40-49 years in good health and CMV-seronegative. The CDR3 protein is CASSLGPQSGRADNEQFF. DNA of the CDR3: TGCGCCAGCAGCTTGGGGCCCCAAAGCGGGAGGGCCGACAATGAGCAGTTCTTC. The full variable domain, rest sourced from reference TRBV5-1 and TRBJ2-1, is KAGVTQTPRYLIKTRGQQVTLSCSPISGHRSVSWYQQTPGQGLQFLFEYFSETQRNKGNFPGRFSGRQFSNSRSEMNVSTLELGDSALYLCASSLGPQSGRADNEQFFGPGTRLTVL.